Described below is a single T cell receptor beta chain sequence and its context. Distinct nucleotide sequences in the sample also encode this CDR3. In the source study's methods: Reference gene primer amplification in the assay estimated nucleated cell counts. Measured with immunoSEQ multiplex PCR; TCRdb has only the in-frame clones, and not every one. The D gene and trimming were derived from the DNA, and the V and J assignments and clone size from that table. The data contain 200,000 to 250,000 clones, nearly 90% of them singletons. The CDR3 runs 13 residues. Unmatched junction bases numbered 3, after V lost 4 bases and J lost 3 bases. Germline CDR1 SGHRS, CDR2 YFSETQ. Adults between roughly 18 and 89 years of age took part from under 25 US areas. This specimen comes from a study of blood T cell repertoires in COVID-19. Overall study: In each case, the material was cDNA or gDNA derived from T cells, B-cell-depleted T cells, or PBMCs.

The chain is built from TRBV5-1 and TRBJ1-1, with 7 bases matching TRBD1. The material sequenced was PBMCs or T cells enriched from blood (not recorded which). The receptor was isolated from a man aged 30 to 39 who had been exposed to COVID-19. DNA for the CDR3: TGCGCCAGCAGCCGTACAGGGGACACTGAAGCTTTCTTT. This encodes CASSRTGDTEAFF. The variable domain in full, with the rest retrieved from reference TRBV5-1 and TRBJ1-1, is KAGVTQTPRYLIKTRGQQVTLSCSPISGHRSVSWYQQTPGQGLQFLFEYFSETQRNKGNFPGRFSGRQFSNSRSEMNVSTLELGDSALYLCASSRTGDTEAFFGQGTRLTVV.